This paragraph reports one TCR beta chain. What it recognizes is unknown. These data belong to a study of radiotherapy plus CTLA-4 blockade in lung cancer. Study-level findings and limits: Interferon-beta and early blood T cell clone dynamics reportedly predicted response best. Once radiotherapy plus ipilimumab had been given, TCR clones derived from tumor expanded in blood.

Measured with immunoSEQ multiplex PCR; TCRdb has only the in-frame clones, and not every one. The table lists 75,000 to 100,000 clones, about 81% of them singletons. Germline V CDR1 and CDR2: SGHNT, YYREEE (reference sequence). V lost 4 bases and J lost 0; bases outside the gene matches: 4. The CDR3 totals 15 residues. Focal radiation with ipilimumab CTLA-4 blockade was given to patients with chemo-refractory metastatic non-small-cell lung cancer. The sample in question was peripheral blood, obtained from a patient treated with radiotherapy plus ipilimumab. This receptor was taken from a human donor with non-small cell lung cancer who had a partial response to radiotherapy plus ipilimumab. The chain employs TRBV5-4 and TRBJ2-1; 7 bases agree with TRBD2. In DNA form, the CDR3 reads TGTGCCAGCAGCGGAGCGGGGTTCTCCTACAATGAGCAGTTCTTC. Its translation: CASSGAGFSYNEQFF.